Presented here are 29 T cell receptor beta chains from one specimen sequenced in a study of CD8 T cells in Susac syndrome. cDNA came from 0.5 to 1 ug RNA primed by random hexamers. Via MiXCR, TCRdb re-called the immunoSEQ multiplex PCR reads, giving one row per CDR3 protein. The profile shows 100,000 to 150,000 distinct CDR3 sequences, just under 95% of them singletons. Sample: CD4+ T cells from PBMCs. The receptors come from a human donor in good health.

The chain joins TRBV7-9 to TRBJ1-2; tentatively, D is TRBD1 (5 bases). CDR3 length equals 12 residues. The germline V gene encodes CDR1 SEHNR and CDR2 FQNEAQ (reference sequence). Trimming stripped 2 bases from V and 8 bases from J, with 9 bases between. CDR3 protein: CASSLNRNGYTF. The DNA for the CDR3 is TGTGCCAGCAGCTTAAACAGGAACGGCTACACCTTC.

This clonotype was counted a few times. This chain links TRBV6-6 with TRBJ2-6; D is undetermined. Trimming took off 0 bases at V and 0 bases at J, with 6 bases between the two ends. CDR1 MNHNY and CDR2 SVGAGI come from the germline V gene (reference sequence). This CDR3 region has 16 residues. CDR3 in DNA: TGTGCCAGCAGTTACTCCCCATACTCTGGGGCCAACGTCCTGACTTTC. Its translation: CASSYSPYSGANVLTF.

This chain uses TRBV7-8 with TRBJ1-1; the D gene is possibly TRBD1 (6 bases). This CDR3 has 15 residues. V lost 4 bases and J 0 bases, leaving 12 bases between the germline ends. Germline CDR1 reads SGHVS; CDR2 reads FQNEAQ. The CDR3 loop is CASSSRQDLNTEAFF. In nucleotides, the CDR3 is TGTGCCAGCAGCTCGAGACAGGACTTGAACACTGAAGCTTTCTTT.

The chain uses TRBV5-4 and TRBJ2-1; 7 nucleotides agree with TRBD2. Germline V gene data show CDR1 as SGHNT and CDR2 as YYREEE (reference sequence). The J segment lost 6 bases and the V segment lost 3 bases, leaving 3 bases of the junction unmatched. This CDR3 is built from 13 residues. Written as DNA, the CDR3 is TGTGCCAGCAGCTCAGCGGGGTCCAATGAGCAGTTCTTC. Its translation is CASSSAGSNEQFF.

The chain links TRBV7-2 to TRBJ1-5, with D maybe TRBD1 (6 bases). This CDR3 region has 16 residues. Germline values: CDR1 SGHTA, CDR2 FQGNSA. Trimming stripped 5 bases from V and 0 bases from J, with 14 bases between. The CDR3 nucleotides are TGTGCCAGCAGCCCCAAGGCGGGGGCTAGCAATCAGCCCCAGCATTTT. Amino acid sequence: CASSPKAGASNQPQHF. Based on the CDR3 plus reference TRBV7-2 and TRBJ1-5, the full variable domain is GAGVSQSPSNKVTEKGKDVELRCDPISGHTALYWYRQSLGQGLEFLIYFQGNSAPDKSGLPSDRFSAERTGGSVSTLTIQRTQQEDSAVYLCASSPKAGASNQPQHFGDGTRLSIL.

The count of this clonotype is one. The rearrangement links TRBV7-2 to TRBJ2-2; 10 bases are a match to TRBD2. This CDR3 is 16 amino acids long. Trimming removed 5 bases from V and 4 bases from J; junction bases left unmatched: 7. Germline-derived CDR1 and CDR2 are SGHTA and FQGNSA. Here the CDR3 DNA reads TGTGCCAGCAGCCCTGGGACTAGCGCCCCCACCGGGGAGCTGTTTTTT. Residues: CASSPGTSAPTGELFF. Drawing the rest from reference TRBV7-2 and TRBJ2-2, the complete variable domain is GAGVSQSPSNKVTEKGKDVELRCDPISGHTALYWYRQSLGQGLEFLIYFQGNSAPDKSGLPSDRFSAERTGGSVSTLTIQRTQQEDSAVYLCASSPGTSAPTGELFFGEGSRLTVL.

This chain connects TRBV6-5 to TRBJ1-2; perhaps TRBD1 as D (5 bases). This CDR3 has 14 amino acids. Germline V lookup: CDR1 MNHEY, CDR2 SVGAGI. The V gene lost 10 bases and the J gene lost 0 bases, with 15 bases spanning the gap. CDR3 amino acids: CATNLGDPNYGYTF. The CDR3 DNA is TGTGCCACCAACCTGGGGGATCCTAACTATGGCTACACCTTC.

This rearrangement joins TRBV7-8 to TRBJ1-1; D uncertain. Trimming pared 1 base from V and 8 bases from J, leaving 8 bases between. Germline-derived CDR1 and CDR2 are SGHVS and FQNEAQ. This CDR3 comprises 12 residues. The CDR3 DNA follows: TGTGCCAGCAGCTTAGAAGCAGCCGAAGCTTTCTTT. Translating it yields CASSLEAAEAFF.

The V call is TRBV11-2, the J call TRBJ1-2, with D unresolved. Germline V gene sequence: CDR1 SGHAT, CDR2 FQNNGV. The CDR3 covers 14 residues. Deletions cut 4 bases from V and 0 bases from J, with 9 bases between. CDR3 protein: CASSSLPANYGYTF. The CDR3 DNA is TGTGCCAGCAGCTCGCTCCCTGCTAACTATGGCTACACCTTC.

The chain recombines TRBV15 with TRBJ1-5; D may be TRBD1 (6 bases). The V gene lost 3 bases and the J gene lost 0 bases, with 12 bases spanning the gap. The CDR3 totals 16 residues. Germline V CDR1 and CDR2: LNHNV, YYDKDF (reference sequence). The DNA of the CDR3 is TGTGCCACCAGCAGCAGGGGCCGCGGTAGCAATCAGCCCCAGCATTTT. Protein product: CATSSRGRGSNQPQHF.

V gene TRBV7-9 combines with J gene TRBJ1-3; TRBD1 matches at 8 bases. The CDR3 length is 18 residues. Germline V lookup: CDR1 SEHNR, CDR2 FQNEAQ (reference sequence). V gave up 4 bases and J gave up 1 base; unmatched junction bases: 12. The CDR3 DNA reads TGTGCCAGCAGCTCGACCGGGACAGGCGCGTCATCTGGAAACACCATATATTTT. This gives the protein CASSSTGTGASSGNTIYF. Combining the CDR3 with reference TRBV7-9 and TRBJ1-3 gives the whole variable domain DTGVSQNPRHKITKRGQNVTFRCDPISEHNRLYWYRQTLGQGPEFLTYFQNEAQLEKSRLLSDRFSAERPKGSFSTLEIQRTEQGDSAMYLCASSSTGTGASSGNTIYFGEGSWLTVV.

The V gene is TRBV5-1, the J gene TRBJ2-6, with D uncertain. The germline V gene has CDR1 SGHRS and CDR2 YFSETQ. Trimming removed 3 bases from V and 4 bases from J, with 14 bases in between. The CDR3 covers 16 residues. The CDR3 DNA is TGCGCCAGCAGCTCTCAGGCCCCCGGGGGGGCCAACGTCCTGACTTTC. Translating it yields CASSSQAPGGANVLTF.

The CDR3 DNA follows: TGTGCCAGCAGCTTTAGAACAGGGCGCTATGGCTACACCTTC. It specifies CASSFRTGRYGYTF. V gene TRBV7-9 combines with J gene TRBJ1-2, with D perhaps matching TRBD1 (6 bases). V lost 3 bases and J lost 4, with 12 bases in between. Germline CDR1 is SEHNR and CDR2 is FQNEAQ (reference sequence). This CDR3 has 14 amino acids.

The CDR3 reads CASSPLQAADLNEQFF. As DNA, the CDR3 is TGTGCCAGCTCACCCCTACAGGCCGCGGACCTTAATGAGCAGTTCTTC. The rearrangement links TRBV18 to TRBJ2-1; maybe TRBD1 (5 bases). CDR1 is KGHSH and CDR2 is LQKENI in the germline V gene. V lost 3 bases and J lost 7, with 19 bases in between. The CDR3 spans 16 residues.

The rearrangement links TRBV30 to TRBJ2-7; TRBD1 matches at 8 bases. J lost 4 bases, V lost 7 bases, and 3 bases had no gene match. The CDR3 runs 11 residues. Germline V lookup: CDR1 GTSNPN, CDR2 SVGIG (reference sequence). The CDR3 DNA follows: TGTGCCTCTGACAGGGGATACGAGCAGTACTTC. This gives the protein CASDRGYEQYF.

The chain employs TRBV4-2 and TRBJ2-7, with 7 bases that match TRBD2. After removal of 1 base from V and 2 bases from J, the junction contained 5 bases not matched to a gene. This CDR3 comprises 15 residues. Germline lookup yields CDR1 LGHNA and CDR2 YNFKEQ. CDR3 nucleotides: TGTGCCAGCAGCCAAGCTCGGGAGGCTACCTACGAGCAGTACTTC. The encoded protein is CASSQAREATYEQYF.

Here the CDR3 reads CASSYSTGTAYNEQFF. The DNA of the CDR3 is TGTGCCAGCAGTTACTCGACCGGGACAGCCTACAATGAGCAGTTCTTC. V and J are TRBV6-5 and TRBJ2-1; 7 bases are shared with TRBD1. The CDR3 is made up of 16 amino acids. Looked up from germline, CDR1 is MNHEY and CDR2 is SVGAGI. The V segment lost 0 bases and the J segment 2 bases; nucleotides outside the gene matches: 4.

This clonotype was found once. The V and J genes are TRBV3-1 and TRBJ2-1; 10 bases fit TRBD2. Trimming removed 2 bases from V and 5 bases from J; junction bases left unmatched: 12. The CDR3 runs to 18 residues. The germline V gene has CDR1 LGHDT and CDR2 YNNKEL (reference sequence). The CDR3 sequence is CASSQSMYLGLAHNEQFF. The CDR3, as DNA: TGTGCCAGCAGCCAATCTATGTATCTGGGACTAGCGCACAATGAGCAGTTCTTC.

This sequence joins TRBV4-1 and TRBJ2-1; TRBD2 aligns across 12 bases. Germline V CDR1 and CDR2: MGHRA, YSYEKL. The CDR3 totals 15 residues. The V gene end was trimmed by 4 bases and the J gene end by 8 bases; junction bases not matched to a gene: 6. The CDR3 DNA reads as TGCGCCAGCAGCCTGACTAGCGGGAGAAACTATGAGCAGTTCTTC. Translated, it gives CASSLTSGRNYEQFF.

The V and J genes are TRBV5-6 and TRBJ1-3; D possibly corresponds to TRBD1 (6 bases). The CDR3 is 17 amino acids. CDR1 SGHDT and CDR2 YYEEEE come from the germline V gene. The V end was cut by 3 bases, the J end by 0 bases, with 16 bases between. CDR3: CASSWNRVGSSGNTIYF. CDR3 DNA: TGTGCCAGCAGCTGGAACAGGGTTGGGAGCTCTGGAAACACCATATATTTT.

This chain links TRBV12-3 or TRBV12-4 with TRBJ1-5, with D perhaps TRBD1 (5 bases). Trimming removed 0 bases at V and 2 bases at J, with 8 bases between. This CDR3 contains 15 residues. CDR3 residues: CASSLAGVGNQPQHF. In DNA, the CDR3 is TGTGCCAGCAGTTTAGCGGGGGTCGGCAATCAGCCCCAGCATTTT.

In DNA, the CDR3 is TGTGCCAGCAGTCCACACGACAGCCAGAACACTGAAGCTTTCTTT. Its protein product is CASSPHDSQNTEAFF. The chain is built from TRBV12-3 or TRBV12-4 and TRBJ1-1; D is perhaps TRBD1 (5 bases). The V end was cut by 5 bases, the J end by 1 base, with 14 bases between. The CDR3 is 15 residues long.

This clonotype was recorded a few times. The chain combines TRBV5-1 with TRBJ2-7; D call uncertain. Germline CDR1 SGHRS, CDR2 YFSETQ. The V end lost 1 base, the J end lost 4 bases, and 6 bases lay between the germline ends. The CDR3 has 12 residues. The CDR3 coding sequence is TGCGCCAGCAGCTTGACAGCTTACGAGCAGTACTTC. Translation gives CASSLTAYEQYF.

The chain uses TRBV30 and TRBJ2-5, with TRBD2 matching 8 bases. The CDR3 length is 13 residues. The germline gives CDR1 GTSNPN, CDR2 SVGIG (reference sequence). The CDR3: CGWPAGVRETQYF. The CDR3 coding sequence is TGTGGGTGGCCAGCGGGAGTAAGAGAGACCCAGTACTTC.

This chain links TRBV15 with TRBJ2-1; 7 nucleotides agree with TRBD2. Looked up from germline, CDR1 is LNHNV and CDR2 is YYDKDF (reference sequence). CDR3 size: 16 residues. The junction had 6 bases not matched to a gene; V was cut back by 0 bases and J by 4 bases. DNA of the CDR3: TGTGCCACCAGCAGAGAGAGGGCTAGCGGTTACAATGAGCAGTTCTTC. It codes for CATSRERASGYNEQFF.

The chain has TRBV2 and TRBJ2-3; D uncertain. The length of the CDR3 is 14 residues. The V gene lost 8 bases and the J gene lost 1 base, with 13 bases spanning the gap. Germline V lookup: CDR1 SNHLY, CDR2 FYNNEI. The DNA for the CDR3 is TGTGCCAGCGTAGGTCAGATTCGCACAGATACGCAGTATTTT. Residues: CASVGQIRTDTQYF. Supplemented by reference TRBV2 and TRBJ2-3, the full variable domain reads EPEVTQTPSHQVTQMGQEVILRCVPISNHLYFYWYRQILGQKVEFLVSFYNNEISEKSEIFDDQFSVERPDGSNFTLKIRSTKLEDSAMYFCASVGQIRTDTQYFGPGTRLTVL.

The chain joins TRBV20-1 to TRBJ2-3; 8 positions match TRBD2. This CDR3 has 16 residues. Per germline, CDR1 DFQATT and CDR2 SNEGSKA (reference sequence). Trimming cost V 4 bases and J 0 bases; bases outside gene matches: 9. DNA for the CDR3: TGCAGTGCTATGATCTCCCTAGCGGGTAGCACAGATACGCAGTATTTT. Translation: CSAMISLAGSTDTQYF.

The chain is built from TRBV30 and TRBJ2-1; 11 bases align to TRBD2. CDR3 length: 13 amino acids. The trim removed 7 bases at V and 3 bases at J, leaving 2 bases unmatched. CDR1 is GTSNPN and CDR2 is SVGIG in the germline V gene (reference sequence). The CDR3 DNA reads as TGTGCCTCTACTAGCGGGAGCTACAATGAGCAGTTCTTC. It translates to CASTSGSYNEQFF.

The chain couples TRBV27 to TRBJ1-2; D unresolved. The V gene lost 5 bases and the J gene lost 2 bases, with 15 bases spanning the gap. Germline-derived CDR1 and CDR2 are MNHEY and SMNVEV (reference sequence). CDR3 size: 15 residues. The CDR3 nucleotides are TGTGCCAGCAGTCTAGCCCCTCCAGGAAACTATGGCTACACCTTC. It translates to CASSLAPPGNYGYTF.